This TCR beta chain emerged from a study of blood T cell repertoires in COVID-19. Overall study: Samples came from the United States, Italy and Spain, spanning acute and convalescent COVID-19. T cells, B-cell-depleted T cells, or PBMCs provided the cDNA or gDNA that served as material.

Trimming removed 5 bases from V and 2 bases from J, with 10 bases in between. The CDR3 spans 12 residues. In germline, CDR1 is GTSNPN, CDR2 SVGIG (reference sequence). Original methodology: Amplified reference gene primers provided the basis for estimating nucleated cell counts. The assay was immunoSEQ multiplex PCR, and TCRdb's table has in-frame clones only and misses some. Clone size and the V and J calls come from that table; the DNA yielded D and trimming. Of over 600,000 clones in the sample, about 90% were seen once. Sequenced: peripheral blood. The V gene is TRBV30, the J gene TRBJ2-7; perhaps TRBD1 as D (6 bases). The sequence derives from a woman aged 18-29 years with acute or convalescent COVID-19. Written as DNA, the CDR3 is TGTGCCTGGGGACAGACCCCCTACGAGCAGTACTTC. The encoded protein is CAWGQTPYEQYF.